A selection of T cell receptor beta chains follows, all from one sample in a study of T cells after yellow fever vaccination. TCRdb reprocessed the 5' RACE reads via MiXCR and lists one record per CDR3 protein. The sample contains a few hundred thousand distinct CDR3 sequences, about 4.5% of which appear only once. Sequencing was performed on PBMCs, taken 15 days after the yellow fever booster vaccination. These receptors all come from a man between 18 and 29 years old who received the YFV17D yellow fever vaccine. CDR3s include the opening cysteine and the closing phenylalanine or tryptophan. Each record gives: J gene, clone size, D gene, V gene, CDR3 DNA, CDR3 protein. D genes are given only for firm matches. Clone sizes are given selectively: once, few, many, or a class where the clone is expanded.

TRBJ1-1 many - TRBV14 TGTGCCAGCAGCTCTATTTACGAAGGGGGGACGGGCACTGAAGCTTTCTTT CASSSIYEGGTGTEAFF
TRBJ1-5 many - TRBV12-3/TRBV12-4 TGTGCCAGCAGTTTGGGCTATCAGCCCCAGCATTTT CASSLGYQPQHF
TRBJ1-3 few TRBD1 TRBV7-2 TGTGCCAGCAGCCCATTCAGGGGGCCCCCAAACACCATATATTTT CASSPFRGPPNTIYF
TRBJ1-3 - - TRBV10-3 TGTGCCATCAGTGAGTCAGACTCTGGAAACACCATATATTTT CAISESDSGNTIYF
TRBJ2-3 few - TRBV11-2 TGTGCCAGCAGCATCGGACATATCACAGATACGCAGTATTTT CASSIGHITDTQYF
TRBJ1-1 - - TRBV9 TGTGCCAGCAGCGTATTGAGCCAGGGAATGAACACTGAAGCTTTCTTT CASSVLSQGMNTEAFF
TRBJ1-6 - TRBD1 TRBV7-6 TGTGCCAGCAGCTTAGCCCTCGGGGACAGGGCCTATAATTCACCCCTCCACTTT CASSLALGDRAYNSPLHF
TRBJ2-7 many TRBD2 TRBV7-9 TGTGCCAGCAGCTCCCGGGGTAGCGGGGGGCCGACCTACGAGCAGTACTTC CASSSRGSGGPTYEQYF
TRBJ1-3 many - TRBV20-1 TGCAGTGCTAGCGGGTCAGTCGTCTCTGGAAACACCATATATTTT CSASGSVVSGNTIYF
TRBJ1-4 few TRBD1 TRBV15 TGTGCCACCAGCGCCCGACAGGGGGCGGATAAACTGTTTTTT CATSARQGADKLFF
TRBJ2-3 many - TRBV12-3/TRBV12-4 TGTGCCAGCAGCCTCCGGGGCTGGGGGGATACGCAGTATTTT CASSLRGWGDTQYF
TRBJ2-3 many TRBD2 TRBV5-1 TGCGCCAGCAAGGGCACCGGGACTAGCTTGGATACGCAGTATTTT CASKGTGTSLDTQYF
TRBJ2-7 few - TRBV2 TGTGCCAGCAGGGAATTGACAGACTACGAGCAGTACTTC CASRELTDYEQYF
TRBJ1-1 many - TRBV7-8 TGTGCCAGCAGCCTAGGTCGAAGGACAAGAGAGAACACTGAAGCTTTCTTT CASSLGRRTRENTEAFF
TRBJ2-7 - TRBD1 TRBV7-9 TGTGCCAGCAGCTTAATGGGGACAGAGTACGAGCAGTACTTC CASSLMGTEYEQYF
TRBJ2-1 few - TRBV5-1 TGCGCCAGCAGCCCCGACGACCTAGGTTTCTCCTACAATGAGCAGTTCTTC CASSPDDLGFSYNEQFF
TRBJ2-5 many TRBD2 TRBV7-2 TGTGCCAGCAGCTTGGGTAGCGGGGACCAGTACTTC CASSLGSGDQYF
TRBJ1-6 - - TRBV2 TGTGCCAGCAGTCTTGACAGGCGGGGTTCACCCCTCCACTTT CASSLDRRGSPLHF
TRBJ1-1 - - TRBV20-1 TGCAGTGCTAGACTGCGGGGGGTCATGAACACTGAAGCTTTCTTT CSARLRGVMNTEAFF
TRBJ2-5 - - TRBV3-1 TGTGCCAGCAGCCCAGCAGGGCAGGGCTGGGAGACCCAGTACTTC CASSPAGQGWETQYF
TRBJ2-7 - - TRBV7-6 TGTGCCAGCAGCTTACGCCGGGACACCCACTACGAGCAGTACTTC CASSLRRDTHYEQYF
TRBJ1-2 many - TRBV28 TGTGCCAGCAGTCCCGCAGGGGAACGGAATGGCTACACCTTC CASSPAGERNGYTF
TRBJ2-7 many TRBD1 TRBV20-1 TGCAGTGCTAGTGACAGGGGATCCTACGAGCAGTACTTC CSASDRGSYEQYF
TRBJ2-4 - - TRBV5-1 TGCGCCAGCAGCTTGGCCCGGGACTACATTCAGTACTTC CASSLARDYIQYF
TRBJ2-1 few TRBD2 TRBV7-2 TGTGCCAGCACCTCACAGGGACTAGCGGGGTCTGAGCAGTTCTTC CASTSQGLAGSEQFF
TRBJ2-3 - - TRBV10-1 TGCGCCAGCAGTGTAGGGCCTGTCACAGATACGCAGTATTTT CASSVGPVTDTQYF
TRBJ2-1 many - TRBV10-3 TGTGCCATCAGCCCTCAGGGTTTTGACGGGAATGAGCAGTTCTTC CAISPQGFDGNEQFF
TRBJ2-7 many - TRBV20-1 TGCAGTGCGCTCGGACAGTCGGCCTACGAGCAGTACTTC CSALGQSAYEQYF
TRBJ1-2 few - TRBV5-1 TGCGCCAGCAGCTTAGATATTGGGGGGGTCTATGGCTACACCTTC CASSLDIGGVYGYTF